This TCR beta chain was sequenced during a study of vaccination effects on CD4 cells after COVID-19. Using viral peptide pools, the ViraFEST assay grew out antigen-specific CD4+ T cells prior to sequencing. An approximately nine-day culture period preceded the isolation of CD4+ T cells. Vaccinees lacked prior SARS-CoV-2 infection and tested negative for nucleocapsid antibodies. Comments on this clone: Its antigen is unknown.

The CDR3 consists of 14 residues. The germline gives CDR1 LGHNT, CDR2 FRNRAP. V was clipped by 6 bases and J by 0 bases, with 9 bases between them. The assay was immunoSEQ multiplex PCR, and TCRdb's table has in-frame clones only and misses some. The sample consists of about 52,000 clones, 60% to 80% of them appearing once. The receptor was isolated from a human donor who received a COVID-19 vaccine. The V call is TRBV12-5, the J call TRBJ1-3; D is ambiguous. The material sequenced was CD4+ T cells from PBMCs cultured with HCoV-OC43 spike peptides, taken before COVID-19 vaccination. Stated subset: HCoV-OC43 spike overlapping peptide pool stimulation. In DNA, the CDR3 is TGTGCTAGTGGCCCGGGGTTCTCTGGAAACACCATATATTTT. It specifies CASGPGFSGNTIYF.